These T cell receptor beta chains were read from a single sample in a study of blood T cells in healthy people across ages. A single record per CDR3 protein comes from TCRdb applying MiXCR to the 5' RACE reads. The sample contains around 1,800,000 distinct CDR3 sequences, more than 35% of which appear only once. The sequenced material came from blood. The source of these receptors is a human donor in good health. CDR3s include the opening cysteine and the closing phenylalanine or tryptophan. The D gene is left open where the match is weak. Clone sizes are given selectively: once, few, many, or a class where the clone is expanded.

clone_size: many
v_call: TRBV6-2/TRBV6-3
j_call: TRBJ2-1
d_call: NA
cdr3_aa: CASSLRGTYNEQFF
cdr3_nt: TGTGCCAGCAGTCTAAGGGGGACTTACAATGAGCAGTTCTTC

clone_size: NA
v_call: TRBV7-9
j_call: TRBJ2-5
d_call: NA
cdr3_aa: CASSLIGLETQYF
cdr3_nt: TGTGCCAGCAGCTTAATAGGGCTGGAGACCCAGTACTTC

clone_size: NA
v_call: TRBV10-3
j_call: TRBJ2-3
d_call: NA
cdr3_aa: CAISGLVGTDTQYF
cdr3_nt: TGTGCCATATCCGGCCTAGTCGGCACAGATACGCAGTATTTT

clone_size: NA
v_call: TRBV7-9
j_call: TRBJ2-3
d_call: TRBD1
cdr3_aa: CASSIPGQSLDTQYF
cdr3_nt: TGTGCCAGCAGCATCCCGGGACAGAGTTTAGATACGCAGTATTTT

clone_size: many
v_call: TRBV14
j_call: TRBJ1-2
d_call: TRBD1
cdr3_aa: CASSPGQPWGYTF
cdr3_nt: TGTGCCAGCAGCCCGGGACAGCCATGGGGCTACACCTTC

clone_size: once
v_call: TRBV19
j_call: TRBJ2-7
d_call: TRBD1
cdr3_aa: CASSNRGANEQYF
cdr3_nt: TGTGCCAGTTCGAACAGGGGAGCTAACGAGCAGTACTTC

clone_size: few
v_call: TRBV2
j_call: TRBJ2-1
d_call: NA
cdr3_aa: CASQTNVNERQFF
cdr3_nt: TGTGCCAGCCAAACGAATGTCAATGAGCGGCAGTTCTTC

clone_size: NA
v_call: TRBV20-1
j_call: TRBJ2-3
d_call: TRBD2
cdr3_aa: CSAQESTSGGDTQYF
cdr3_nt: TGCAGTGCACAGGAGTCGACTAGCGGGGGGGATACGCAGTATTTT

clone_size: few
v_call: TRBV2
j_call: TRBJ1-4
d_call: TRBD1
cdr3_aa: CATKWVAGTGDEKLFF
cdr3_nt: TGTGCCACCAAGTGGGTGGCCGGGACAGGGGATGAAAAACTGTTTTTT

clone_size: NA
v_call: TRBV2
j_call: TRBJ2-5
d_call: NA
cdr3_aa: CARAGALQETQYF
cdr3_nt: TGTGCCAGAGCCGGGGCTTTACAAGAGACCCAGTACTTC

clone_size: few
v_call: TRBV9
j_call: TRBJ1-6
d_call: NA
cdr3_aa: CASSVGGSGSPLHF
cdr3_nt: TGTGCCAGCAGCGTAGGCGGCTCCGGATCACCCCTCCACTTT

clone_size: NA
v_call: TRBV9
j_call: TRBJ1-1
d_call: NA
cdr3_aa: CASSVVQGEAFF
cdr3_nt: TGTGCCAGCAGCGTAGTACAGGGTGAAGCTTTCTTT

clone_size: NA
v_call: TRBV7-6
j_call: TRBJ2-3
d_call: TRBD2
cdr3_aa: CASSSVAGVGADTQYF
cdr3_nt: TGTGCCAGCAGCTCAGTAGCGGGGGTTGGCGCAGATACGCAGTATTTT

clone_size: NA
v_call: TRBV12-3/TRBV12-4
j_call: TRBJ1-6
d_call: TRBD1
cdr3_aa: CASSLAGGDSSYNSPLHF
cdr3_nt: TGTGCCAGCAGTTTGGCAGGGGGCGACTCGTCCTATAATTCACCCCTCCACTTT

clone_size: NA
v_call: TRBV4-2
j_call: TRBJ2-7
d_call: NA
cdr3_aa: CASSHQGSSYEQYF
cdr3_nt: TGTGCCAGCAGCCATCAGGGTTCTTCCTACGAGCAGTACTTC

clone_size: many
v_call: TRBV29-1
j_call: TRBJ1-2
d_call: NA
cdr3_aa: CSVEFGQFYTF
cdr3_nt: TGCAGCGTTGAATTTGGGCAATTCTACACCTTC

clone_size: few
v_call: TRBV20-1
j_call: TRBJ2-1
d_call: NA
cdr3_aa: CSARTRGLPGAYNEQFF
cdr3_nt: TGCAGTGCTAGGACGCGGGGATTACCGGGGGCCTACAATGAGCAGTTCTTC

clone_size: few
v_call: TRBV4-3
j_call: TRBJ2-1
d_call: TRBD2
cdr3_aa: CASSQDYSGEYNEQFF
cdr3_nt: TGCGCCAGCAGCCAGGACTATAGCGGGGAATACAATGAGCAGTTCTTC

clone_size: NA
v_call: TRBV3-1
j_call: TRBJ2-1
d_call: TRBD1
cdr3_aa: CASSHRQGDDEQFF
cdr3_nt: TGTGCCAGCAGCCATCGACAGGGGGATGATGAGCAGTTCTTC

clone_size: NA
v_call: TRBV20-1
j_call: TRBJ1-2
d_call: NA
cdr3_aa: CSASRVTANPSGYTF
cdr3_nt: TGCAGTGCCAGCCGCGTAACAGCCAACCCCTCTGGCTACACCTTC

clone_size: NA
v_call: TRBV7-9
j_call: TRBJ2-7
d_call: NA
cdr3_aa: CASSLALKTYEQYF
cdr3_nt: TGTGCCAGCAGCTTAGCCCTGAAGACCTACGAGCAGTACTTC

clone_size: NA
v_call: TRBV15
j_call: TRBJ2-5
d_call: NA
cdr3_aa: CATSRGPDQETQYF
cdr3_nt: TGTGCCACCAGCAGAGGGCCAGACCAAGAGACCCAGTACTTC

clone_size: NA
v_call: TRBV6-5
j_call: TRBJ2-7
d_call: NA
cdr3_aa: CASRDGRVTPYEQYF
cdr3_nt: TGTGCCAGCAGAGATGGGCGGGTGACGCCCTACGAGCAGTACTTC

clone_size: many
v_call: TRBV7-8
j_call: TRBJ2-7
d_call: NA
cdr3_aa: CASSYPFYEQYF
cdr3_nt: TGTGCCAGCAGCTACCCGTTCTACGAGCAGTACTTC

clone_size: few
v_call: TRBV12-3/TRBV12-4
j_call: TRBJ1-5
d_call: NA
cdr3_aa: CASSLNPPQLSNQPQHF
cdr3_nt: TGTGCCAGCAGTTTAAATCCCCCCCAACTTAGCAATCAGCCCCAGCATTTT

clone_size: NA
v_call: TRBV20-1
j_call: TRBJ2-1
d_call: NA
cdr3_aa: CSAPRRDFHNEQFF
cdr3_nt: TGCAGTGCTCCTCGCCGGGATTTCCACAATGAGCAGTTCTTC

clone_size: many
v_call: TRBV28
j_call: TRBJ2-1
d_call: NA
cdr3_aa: CASMGGNEQFF
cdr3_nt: TGTGCCAGCATGGGGGGCAATGAGCAGTTCTTC

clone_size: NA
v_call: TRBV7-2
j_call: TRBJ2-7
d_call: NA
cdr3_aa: CASSRGGGQGCEQYF
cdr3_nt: TGTGCCAGCAGCCGAGGAGGGGGCCAGGGGTGCGAGCAGTACTTC

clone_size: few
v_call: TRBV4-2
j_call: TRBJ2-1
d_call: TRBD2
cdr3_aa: CASSQDPSGGKLNEQFF
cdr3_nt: TGTGCCAGCAGCCAAGATCCGAGCGGGGGTAAGCTCAATGAGCAGTTCTTC

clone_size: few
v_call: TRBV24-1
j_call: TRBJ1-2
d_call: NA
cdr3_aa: CATSDFGVGYTF
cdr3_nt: TGTGCCACCAGTGATTTTGGGGTCGGCTACACCTTC

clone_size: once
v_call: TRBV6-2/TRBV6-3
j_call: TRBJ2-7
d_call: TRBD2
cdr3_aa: CASSLAGSIREQYF
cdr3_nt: TGTGCCAGCAGTTTAGCGGGGTCTATCCGCGAGCAGTACTTC

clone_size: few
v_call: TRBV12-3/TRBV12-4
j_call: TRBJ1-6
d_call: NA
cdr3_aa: CASSLLRDSPLHF
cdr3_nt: TGTGCCAGCAGTTTACTGAGGGATTCACCCCTCCACTTT

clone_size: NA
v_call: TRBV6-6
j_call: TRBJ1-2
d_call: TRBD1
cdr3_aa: CASSPEGQGAWGYTF
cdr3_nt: TGTGCCAGCAGCCCCGAGGGACAGGGGGCATGGGGCTACACCTTC

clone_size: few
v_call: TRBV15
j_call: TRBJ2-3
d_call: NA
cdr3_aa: CATSGDGVSDTQYF
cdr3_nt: TGTGCCACCAGCGGAGATGGGGTTTCAGATACGCAGTATTTT

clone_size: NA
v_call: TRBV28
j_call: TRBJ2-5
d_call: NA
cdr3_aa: CASSWQGIMMETQYF
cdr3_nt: TGTGCCAGCAGTTGGCAGGGGATAATGATGGAGACCCAGTACTTC

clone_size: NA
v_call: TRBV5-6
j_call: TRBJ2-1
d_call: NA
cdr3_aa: CASSLGGACNEQFF
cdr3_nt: TGTGCCAGCAGCTTGGGGGGCGCGTGTAATGAGCAGTTCTTC

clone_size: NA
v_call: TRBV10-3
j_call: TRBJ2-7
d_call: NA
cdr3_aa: CASDATGISYEQYF
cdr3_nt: TGTGCCTCCGACGCGACAGGCATTTCCTACGAGCAGTACTTC

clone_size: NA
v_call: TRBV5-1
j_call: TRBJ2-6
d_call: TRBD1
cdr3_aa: CASSLRDSRGGANVLTF
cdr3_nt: TGCGCCAGCAGCTTAAGGGACAGCCGGGGTGGGGCCAACGTCCTGACTTTC

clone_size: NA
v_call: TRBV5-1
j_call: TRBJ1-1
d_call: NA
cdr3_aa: CASSSGLTLNMNTEAFF
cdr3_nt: TGCGCCAGCAGCTCGGGGCTGACCCTGAATATGAACACTGAAGCTTTCTTT

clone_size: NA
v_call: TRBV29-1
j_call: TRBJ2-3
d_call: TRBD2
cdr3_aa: CSVKRGGADTQYF
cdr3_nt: TGCAGCGTCAAACGCGGGGGGGCAGATACGCAGTATTTT

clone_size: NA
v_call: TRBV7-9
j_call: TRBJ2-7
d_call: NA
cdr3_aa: CASSLEVTVDHEQYF
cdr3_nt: TGTGCCAGCAGCTTAGAAGTGACAGTGGACCACGAGCAGTACTTC

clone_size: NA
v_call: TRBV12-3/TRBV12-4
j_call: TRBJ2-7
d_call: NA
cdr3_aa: CASRYPRHRTSYEQYF
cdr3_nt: TGTGCCAGCCGTTATCCTCGCCACAGAACCTCCTACGAGCAGTACTTC

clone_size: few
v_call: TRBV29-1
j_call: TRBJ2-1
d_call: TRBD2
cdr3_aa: CSVLAGGPYNEQFF
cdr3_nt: TGCAGCGTTTTAGCGGGGGGACCCTACAATGAGCAGTTCTTC

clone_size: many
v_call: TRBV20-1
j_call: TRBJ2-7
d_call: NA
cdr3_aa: CSARGGAFSYEQYF
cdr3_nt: TGCAGTGCTAGAGGGGGGGCCTTCTCCTACGAGCAGTACTTC

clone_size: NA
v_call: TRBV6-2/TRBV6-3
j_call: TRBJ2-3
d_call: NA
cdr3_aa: CASAQGISSTDTQYF
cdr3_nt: TGTGCCAGCGCTCAGGGTATTTCGAGCACAGATACGCAGTATTTT

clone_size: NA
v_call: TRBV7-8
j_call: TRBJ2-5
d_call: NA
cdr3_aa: CVSSTSETQYF
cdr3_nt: TGTGTCAGCAGCACTTCTGAGACCCAGTACTTC

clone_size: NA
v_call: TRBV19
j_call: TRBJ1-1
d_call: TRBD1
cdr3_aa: CASSIIPGQMNTEAFF
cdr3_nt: TGTGCCAGTAGTATAATCCCGGGACAGATGAACACTGAAGCTTTCTTT

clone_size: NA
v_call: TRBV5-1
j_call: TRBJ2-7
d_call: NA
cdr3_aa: CASSFYPGPSYEQYF
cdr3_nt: TGCGCCAGCAGCTTTTACCCGGGCCCCAGTTACGAGCAGTACTTC

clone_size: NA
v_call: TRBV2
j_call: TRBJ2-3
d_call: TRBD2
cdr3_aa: CASSGGSGESTDTQYF
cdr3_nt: TGTGCCAGCAGTGGGGGTAGCGGGGAAAGCACAGATACGCAGTATTTT

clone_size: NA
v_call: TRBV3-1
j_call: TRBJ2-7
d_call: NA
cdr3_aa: CASSLRRGDYRGTYEQYF
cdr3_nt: TGTGCCAGCAGCCTACGAAGAGGGGATTACCGGGGCACGTACGAGCAGTACTTC

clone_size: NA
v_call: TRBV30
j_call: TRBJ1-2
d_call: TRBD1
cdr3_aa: CAWSVGQGSLYYYGYTF
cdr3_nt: TGTGCCTGGAGTGTAGGACAGGGGTCTTTATACTACTATGGCTACACCTTC

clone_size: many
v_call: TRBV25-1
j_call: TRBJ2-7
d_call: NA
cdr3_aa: CASSNRQGYEQYF
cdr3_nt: TGTGCCAGCAGTAATCGCCAGGGTTACGAGCAGTACTTC

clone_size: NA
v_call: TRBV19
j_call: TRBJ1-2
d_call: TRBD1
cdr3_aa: CASSRAGTGTDGYTF
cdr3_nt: TGTGCCAGTAGTAGGGCCGGGACAGGTACGGATGGCTACACCTTC

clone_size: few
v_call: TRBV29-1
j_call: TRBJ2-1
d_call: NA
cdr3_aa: CSVAGDGSFYNEQFF
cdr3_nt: TGCAGCGTTGCAGGGGACGGGTCCTTCTACAATGAGCAGTTCTTC